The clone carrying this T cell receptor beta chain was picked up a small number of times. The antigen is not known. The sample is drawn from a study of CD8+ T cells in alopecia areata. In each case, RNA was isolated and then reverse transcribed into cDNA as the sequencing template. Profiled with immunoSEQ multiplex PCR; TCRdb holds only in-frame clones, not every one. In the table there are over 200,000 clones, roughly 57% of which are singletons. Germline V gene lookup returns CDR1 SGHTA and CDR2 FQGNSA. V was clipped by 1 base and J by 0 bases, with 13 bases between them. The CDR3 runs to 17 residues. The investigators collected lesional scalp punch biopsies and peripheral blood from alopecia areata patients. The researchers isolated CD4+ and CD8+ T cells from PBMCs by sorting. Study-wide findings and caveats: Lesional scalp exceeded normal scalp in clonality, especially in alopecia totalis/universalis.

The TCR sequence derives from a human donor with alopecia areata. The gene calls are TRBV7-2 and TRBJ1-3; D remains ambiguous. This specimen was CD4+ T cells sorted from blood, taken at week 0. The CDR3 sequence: CASSLGMGLSSGNTIYF. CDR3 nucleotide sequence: TGTGCCAGCAGCTTAGGGATGGGGTTGAGCTCTGGAAACACCATATATTTT.